This T cell receptor beta chain was profiled in a study of blood T cell repertoires in COVID-19. The overall study: Sites across the United States, Italy and Spain contributed samples from acute and convalescent COVID-19. PBMCs, B-cell-depleted T cells, or T cells provided the cDNA or gDNA that made up the material.

The CDR3 has 15 amino acids. The V and J ends lost 5 bases and 10 bases, in that order; junction bases with no gene match: 11. Germline V gene sequence: CDR1 SGHTA, CDR2 FQGNSA. Produced via immunoSEQ multiplex PCR; TCRdb's table is partial and in-frame only. The profile shows 110,000 or so clones, roughly 85% of them singletons. Sequencing was carried out using peripheral blood. The gene calls are TRBV7-2 and TRBJ1-6; 7 bases fit TRBD1. The sequence was collected from an older woman with COVID-19, enrolled during active disease. Here the CDR3 DNA reads TGTGCCAGCAGCGCCCGACAGGGATCCGAATCACCCCTCCACTTT. Encoded protein: CASSARQGSESPLHF.